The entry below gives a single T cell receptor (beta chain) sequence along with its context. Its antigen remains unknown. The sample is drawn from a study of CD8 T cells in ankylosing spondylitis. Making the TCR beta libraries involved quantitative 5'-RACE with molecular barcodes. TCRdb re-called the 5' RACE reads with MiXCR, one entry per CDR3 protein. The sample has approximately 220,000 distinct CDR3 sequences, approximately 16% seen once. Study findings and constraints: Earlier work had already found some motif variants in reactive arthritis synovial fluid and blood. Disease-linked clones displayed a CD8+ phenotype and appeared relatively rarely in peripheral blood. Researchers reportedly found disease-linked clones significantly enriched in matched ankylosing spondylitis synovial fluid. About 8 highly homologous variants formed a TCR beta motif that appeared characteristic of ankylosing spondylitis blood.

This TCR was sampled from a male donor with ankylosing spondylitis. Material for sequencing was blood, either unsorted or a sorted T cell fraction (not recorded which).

The CDR3 DNA reads as TGCGCCAGCAGCCAAAGCCGGACGGACTACAATGAGCAGTTCTTC. Translation: CASSQSRTDYNEQFF. The V gene is TRBV4-3, the J gene TRBJ2-1, with D uncertain. This CDR3 has 15 residues. Trimming left V 2 bases short and J 3 bases short, with 11 bases between. Germline assignment: CDR1 LGHNA and CDR2 YSLEER.